The source of this T cell receptor beta chain is a study of blood T cell repertoires in COVID-19 (dated by TCRdb to 2018 to 2021). About the study as a whole: The collaborator samples originated in the United States, Italy and Spain and spanned the acute and convalescent phases of COVID-19. The prospective study material was composed of cDNA or gDNA derived from T cells, B-cell-depleted T cells, or PBMCs. The dataset comprised deeply sampled blood TCRbeta repertoires from subjects exposed to, actively infected with, or recovered from COVID-19. Where available, HLA class I and class II types were taken from metadata supplied by the sample provider and were not determined by assay-based typing. Sample metadata almost always included a de-identified subject ID, COVID-19 status, age in years and sex. The repertoires were released in a freely available public database intended as a resource for research on the immune response to SARS-CoV-2. Samples were obtained from the ongoing ImmuneRACE study (first 160 participants) and from 1,254 subjects provided by 6 global collaborators.

Collaborating institutions collected whole blood in K2EDTA tubes following their own protocols. For TCRbeta analysis, collaborator samples were shipped as frozen whole blood, as isolated PBMCs, or as DNA extracted from either sample type. Concerning this clone itself: Its antigen remains unidentified. No much larger clonotype is one base removed from it; base qualities were not supplied.

TCRbeta CDR3 regions were amplified from genomic DNA using the immunoSEQ Assay, a bias-controlled multiplex PCR. In the source study's methods: The number of nucleated cells in each sample was estimated from the amplification of reference gene primers within the assay. Sequence reads were collapsed and filtered to measure the absolute abundance of every unique TCRbeta CDR3 rearrangement. For each sample, productive Simpson clonality was calculated by taking the square root of Simpson's diversity index across productive rearrangements. TCRdb mirrors the immuneACCESS table, restricted to in-frame sequences. Some clones are absent from its copies; in checked studies, under half trace to an unresolved V gene, and the reason for the others is unknown. The V and J calls and the clone size are those of that table, but D and trimming were determined from the DNA. The sample yields approximately 150,000 clones; 88% were counted once. The ten most abundant clones make up less than 2% of the sample.

Via the germline V gene, CDR1 is KGHDR and CDR2 SFDVKD. Spanning cysteine to phenylalanine, the CDR3 consists of 15 amino acids. This entry keeps only the CDR3 DNA: 45 bases, framed from base 1. For this chain, trimming is 6 bases at the V end and 1 base at the J end, and the number of junction bases without a gene match is 5. Study-wide conclusions, independent of this receptor: The amount of clinical and demographic metadata varied by source and participant and was provided uncurated.

The sequenced sample consisted of peripheral blood. The rearrangement combines TRBV24-1 with TRBJ2-3, and TRBD2 aligns with 8 junction nucleotides. This receptor was taken from a woman between 45 and 65 years old with acute or convalescent COVID-19. This receptor has the CDR3 CATSRVSGGTDTQYF. The nucleotides are TGTGCCACCAGTAGGGTTAGCGGGGGCACAGATACGCAGTATTTT.